One sample yielded the 13 T cell receptor beta chains listed below, sequenced in a study of blood T cell repertoires in COVID-19. Only in-frame clones appear in the TCRdb table, and some are missing; sequencing was by immunoSEQ multiplex PCR. The table shows hundreds of thousands of clones, with about 90% occurring only once. Sequencing used peripheral blood. The receptor set was obtained from a man aged 55 to 70 with COVID-19, enrolled during active disease.

The gene calls are TRBV5-1 and TRBJ2-7; the D gene is possibly TRBD2 (5 bases). Deletions cut 8 bases from V and 0 bases from J, with 12 bases between. Germline CDR1 reads SGHRS; CDR2 reads YFSETQ. CDR3 length: 13 residues. CDR3 nucleotide sequence: TGCGCCAGTTCCGGACTGAGCTCCTACGAGCAGTACTTC. It codes for CASSGLSSYEQYF.

The chain is built from TRBV19 and TRBJ2-2, with D maybe TRBD1 (6 bases). Looked up from germline, CDR1 is LNHDA and CDR2 is SQIVND (reference sequence). This CDR3 spans 18 amino acids. The ends were cut back, 3 bases at V and 4 bases at J, with 21 bases in the middle. CDR3 residues: CASSMIQGGRRGTGELFF. The CDR3 DNA reads as TGTGCCAGTAGTATGATTCAAGGGGGTCGTAGGGGCACCGGGGAGCTGTTTTTT. Using reference TRBV19 and TRBJ2-2 for the parts outside the CDR3, the full variable domain is DGGITQSPKYLFRKEGQNVTLSCEQNLNHDAMYWYRQDPGQGLRLIYYSQIVNDFQKGDIAEGYSVSREKKESFPLTVTSAQKNPTAFYLCASSMIQGGRRGTGELFFGEGSRLTVL.

The V gene is TRBV9, the J gene TRBJ1-2; tentative D call: TRBD1 (5 bases). V was clipped by 1 base and J by 1 base, with 8 bases between them. The V gene's germline CDR1 is SGDLS and CDR2 YYNGEE. CDR3 size: 14 residues. CDR3 amino acids: CASSVLDNNYGYTF. DNA for the CDR3: TGTGCCAGCAGCGTATTGGACAATAACTATGGCTACACCTTC.

The genes are TRBV7-8 and TRBJ1-2, with TRBD1 as a possible D gene (5 bases). This CDR3 has 15 amino acids. CDR1 and CDR2 (germline): SGHVS, FQNEAQ. V was clipped by 1 base and J by 4 bases, with 13 bases between them. CDR3 sequence: CASSLGTTGSYGYTF. Written as DNA, the CDR3 is TGTGCCAGCAGCTTAGGTACAACAGGCTCCTATGGCTACACCTTC.

V usage is TRBV7-2 and J usage is TRBJ2-7; D uncertain. This CDR3 has 13 amino acids. Trimming stripped 1 base from V and 6 bases from J, with 10 bases between. Germline values: CDR1 SGHTA, CDR2 FQGNSA. As DNA, the CDR3 is TGTGCCAGCAGCTTAGGGCTTCGAAGCGAGCAGTACTTC. Translated, it gives CASSLGLRSEQYF.

This sequence joins TRBV4-1 and TRBJ2-1; 7 bases align to TRBD2. After removal of 6 bases from V and 1 base from J, the junction contained 9 bases not matched to a gene. CDR1 is MGHRA, CDR2 YSYEKL, per germline. The CDR3 sequence is 16 residues long. CDR3 coding DNA: TGCGCCAGCAGGTCGGTAGGGAGGGAGTCCTACAATGAGCAGTTCTTC. This encodes CASRSVGRESYNEQFF.

V gene TRBV6-5 combines with J gene TRBJ1-6; TRBD1 agrees at 8 bases. J was trimmed by 4 bases and V by 8 bases; bases with no gene match: 7. The CDR3 is 15 amino acids. CDR1 and CDR2 (germline): MNHEY, SVGAGI. This CDR3 is CASRDRGGYNSPLHF. The CDR3 region has the DNA TGTGCCAGCCGAGACAGGGGAGGATATAATTCACCCCTCCACTTT.

V gene TRBV6-5 combines with J gene TRBJ2-5, with TRBD2 matching 12 bases. The CDR3 has 16 amino acids. In germline, CDR1 is MNHEY, CDR2 SVGAGI. V dropped 2 bases and J dropped 5; count of bases not matched to a gene: 6. The CDR3 reads CASSYPTSGGPETQYF. CDR3 nucleotides: TGTGCCAGCAGTTACCCGACTAGCGGGGGACCCGAGACCCAGTACTTC.

This clone is a singleton in its sample. The chain carries TRBV19 and TRBJ2-3; TRBD2 matches 7 bases. The CDR3 sequence is 17 residues long. Germline V gives CDR1 LNHDA, CDR2 SQIVND (reference sequence). V lost 5 bases and J lost 3; bases outside the gene matches: 14. CDR3 protein: CASSPLLADSGTDTQYF. CDR3 sequence (DNA): TGTGCCAGTAGTCCGTTGCTAGCGGATAGTGGGACAGATACGCAGTATTTT.

About this clone: Other DNA sequences of this sample code for an identical CDR3. The V call is TRBV11-3, the J call TRBJ2-2; 7 bases map to TRBD1. This CDR3 is 14 amino acids long. Germline lookup yields CDR1 SGHNT and CDR2 YENEEA. With 4 bases clipped from V and 3 bases from J, the junction kept 2 bases outside the gene matches. CDR3 amino acids: CASSSGQYTGELFF. The DNA of the CDR3 is TGTGCCAGCAGCTCGGGACAGTACACCGGGGAGCTGTTTTTT.

The rearrangement uses TRBV18 and TRBJ1-4; possible D gene TRBD1, 5 bases. V shed 1 base and J shed 2 bases, with 8 bases lying between them. This CDR3 contains 15 residues. Germline CDR1 is KGHSH and CDR2 is LQKENI. CDR3 loop: CASSPQGVTNEKLFF. The CDR3 coding sequence is TGTGCCAGCTCACCACAAGGGGTGACTAATGAAAAACTGTTTTTT.

The chain combines TRBV5-1 with TRBJ1-1, with D unclear. V was shortened by 3 bases and J by 1 base, with 10 bases between the two germline ends. Germline loops: CDR1 SGHRS, CDR2 YFSETQ. The CDR3 length is 14 residues. CDR3 nucleotide sequence: TGCGCCAGCAGCTCCGGGGAGTGGAACACTGAAGCTTTCTTT. Translated: CASSSGEWNTEAFF.

The chain joins TRBV6-1 to TRBJ2-1; TRBD1 aligns across 11 bases. The V gene end was trimmed by 3 bases and the J gene end by 7 bases; junction bases not matched to a gene: 5. Germline V CDR1 and CDR2: MNHNS, SASEGT. This CDR3 region has 15 residues. The CDR3 coding sequence is TGTGCCAGCAGTGAGGACAGGGGGCCATGGAATGAGCAGTTCTTC. Its translation is CASSEDRGPWNEQFF.